The T cell receptor beta chain under discussion was sequenced for a study of graft-versus-host responses after intestinal transplantation. Overall study context: Anti-thymocyte globulin was used for induction in all recipients, who then took tacrolimus and steroids for 2 to 4 years.

This CDR3 comprises 16 residues. Germline values: CDR1 KGHSH, CDR2 LQKENI. V dropped 4 bases and J dropped 7 bases, with 20 bases sitting between them. About this clone itself: Its antigen is not identified.

Assay: immunoSEQ multiplex PCR; the TCRdb copy retains only in-frame clones and omits some. Among 96,000 or so clones, roughly 90% were seen once, and the ten largest hold around 0.18%. The rearrangement joins TRBV18 to TRBJ1-5; tentative D call: TRBD1 (5 bases). The sequenced sample was unstimulated CD4+ T cells sorted from spleen or lymph node cells, obtained before intestinal transplant. This clonotype was sampled from a human donor who received an intestinal transplant. This chain's CDR3 is CASSLSSTAIPQPQHF. For the CDR3, the DNA is TGTGCCAGCTCACTAAGTTCGACAGCCATTCCCCAGCCCCAGCATTTT.